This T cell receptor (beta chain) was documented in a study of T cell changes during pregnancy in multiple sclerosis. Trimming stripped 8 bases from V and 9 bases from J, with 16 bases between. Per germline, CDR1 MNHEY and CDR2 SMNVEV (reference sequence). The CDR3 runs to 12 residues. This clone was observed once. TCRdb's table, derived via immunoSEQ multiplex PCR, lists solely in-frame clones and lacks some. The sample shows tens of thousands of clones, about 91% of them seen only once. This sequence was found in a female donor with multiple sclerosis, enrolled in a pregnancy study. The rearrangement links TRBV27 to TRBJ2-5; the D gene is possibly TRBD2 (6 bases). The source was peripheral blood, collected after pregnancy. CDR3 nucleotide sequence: TGTGCCAGCCGGGGGACCGGGGAAGCCCAGTACTTC. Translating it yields CASRGTGEAQYF.